Listed below are T cell receptor beta chains from one sample, sequenced in a study of cytomegalovirus exposure and HLA in healthy donors. The method was immunoSEQ multiplex PCR; TCRdb's version includes in-frame clones alone and lacks a portion of them. The sample holds about 360,000 clones; 80% to 90% are singletons and the top ten take 0.65% to 0.95%. The sample was PBMCs. Receptors originate from a woman under 30 in good health and CMV-seronegative. The CDR3 runs from the conserved cysteine through the conserved F or W. The D gene is left open where the match is weak. Size is omitted from some rows. Given values are once, few, many or a class for expanded clones.

>15|TRBD2|-|TRBJ2-7|TRBV2
CASRGGIGLSYEQYF
TGTGCCAGCAGGGGGGGGATAGGTCTTTCCTACGAGCAGTACTTC
>18|TRBD2|-|TRBJ2-3|TRBV7-9
CASSRPNIAGGSTDTQYF
TGTGCCAGCAGCCGCCCAAATATAGCGGGAGGAAGCACAGATACGCAGTATTTT
>14|TRBD1|-|TRBJ1-2|TRBV27
CASSLTGAVYGYTF
TGTGCCAGCAGTTTAACAGGGGCTGTCTATGGCTACACCTTC
>14|-|-|TRBJ1-5|TRBV28
CASSQGGSNQPQHF
TGTGCCAGCAGCCAAGGGGGTAGCAATCAGCCCCAGCATTTT
>14|-|-|TRBJ2-3|TRBV5-1
CASSLGQLTDTQYF
TGCGCCAGCAGCTTGGGACAGCTCACAGATACGCAGTATTTT
>12|-|-|TRBJ2-7|TRBV15
CATRNPGNEQYF
TGTGCCACCAGAAACCCAGGGAACGAGCAGTACTTC
>14|-|-|TRBJ2-7|TRBV7-9
CASSLSSRVYEQYF
TGTGCCAGCAGCTTAAGCAGCAGGGTCTACGAGCAGTACTTC
>15|TRBD2|-|TRBJ2-5|TRBV2
CASSTGGTSGETQYF
TGTGCCAGCAGTACAGGGGGGACTAGCGGAGAGACCCAGTACTTC
>18|TRBD1|-|TRBJ1-2|TRBV15
CATSRAYGTGAGDYGYTF
TGTGCCACCAGCAGAGCCTACGGGACAGGGGCCGGTGACTATGGCTACACCTTC
>13|-|-|TRBJ1-6|TRBV9
CASSVQLGSPLHF
TGTGCCAGCAGCGTACAACTAGGTTCACCCCTCCACTTT
>14|-|-|TRBJ2-3|TRBV4-1
CASSSIQGTDTQYF
TGCGCCAGCAGCTCCATTCAGGGTACAGATACGCAGTATTTT
>19|TRBD2|-|TRBJ2-3|TRBV5-1
CASSRTSGGADGKADTQYF
TGCGCCAGCAGCCGGACTAGCGGGGGGGCCGATGGTAAAGCAGATACGCAGTATTTT
>14|TRBD1|-|TRBJ2-1|TRBV6-6
CACSIQGSGSEQFF
TGTGCCTGCTCAATACAGGGGTCAGGGAGCGAGCAGTTCTTC
>11|-|-|TRBJ1-1|TRBV30
CAWTRGVPAFF
TGTGCCTGGACCCGGGGGGTTCCGGCTTTCTTT
>15|-|-|TRBJ1-5|TRBV4-1
CASSQDGAGFQPQHF
TGCGCCAGCAGCCAAGATGGAGCAGGGTTCCAGCCCCAGCATTTT
>14|TRBD2|-|TRBJ2-7|TRBV25-1
CATSAGNSGYEQYF
TGTGCCACCTCAGCAGGAAATAGCGGGTACGAGCAGTACTTC
>14|TRBD1|-|TRBJ1-4|TRBV7-6
CASSLPGQDEKLFF
TGTGCCAGCAGCTTACCGGGACAGGATGAAAAACTGTTTTTT
>13|-|-|TRBJ2-1|TRBV7-2
CASSSSSYNEQFF
TGTGCCAGCAGCTCGAGCTCCTACAATGAGCAGTTCTTC
>16|-|once|TRBJ1-1|TRBV7-9
CASSLEQGVADTEAFF
TGTGCCAGCAGCTTAGAACAGGGCGTCGCAGACACTGAAGCTTTCTTT
>14|TRBD2|once|TRBJ2-7|TRBV27
CASSLSASGYEQYF
TGTGCCAGCAGTTTATCGGCTAGCGGGTACGAGCAGTACTTC
>16|TRBD1|-|TRBJ2-7|TRBV4-1
CASSQDHYDRAYEQYF
TGCGCCAGCAGCCAAGATCACTACGACAGGGCCTACGAGCAGTACTTC
>19|TRBD2|-|TRBJ2-1|TRBV5-1
CASSPEGTSGGARYNEQFF
TGCGCCAGCAGCCCGGAAGGGACTAGCGGGGGGGCGAGATACAATGAGCAGTTCTTC
>14|-|-|TRBJ2-2|TRBV25-1
CASSGVRDTGELFF
TGTGCCAGCAGTGGGGTCCGGGACACCGGGGAGCTGTTTTTT
>13|-|-|TRBJ2-3|TRBV11-2
CASTLWRGDTQYF
TGTGCCAGCACCTTGTGGCGGGGAGATACGCAGTATTTT
>13|TRBD2|-|TRBJ2-7|TRBV6-1
CASRSGRLYEQYF
TGTGCCAGCAGAAGCGGGAGGTTATACGAGCAGTACTTC
>16|TRBD2|-|TRBJ2-3|TRBV2
CASRGLAGGFTDTQYF
TGTGCCAGTAGGGGACTAGCGGGGGGGTTCACAGATACGCAGTATTTT
>15|-|-|TRBJ2-3|TRBV6-5
CASSRLGGKTDTQYF
TGTGCCAGCAGTCGCCTAGGGGGAAAGACAGATACGCAGTATTTT
>16|-|-|TRBJ2-1|TRBV10-2
CASSEPKIISRNEQFF
TGCGCCAGCAGTGAGCCGAAAATTATAAGTCGGAATGAGCAGTTCTTC
>13|-|once|TRBJ2-7|TRBV15
CATSRDRVNEQYF
TGTGCCACCAGCAGAGACAGGGTTAACGAGCAGTACTTC
>15|TRBD2|once|TRBJ2-1|TRBV27
CASSPTSGGDSEQFF
TGTGCCAGCAGCCCTACTAGCGGGGGAGATAGTGAGCAGTTCTTC
>17|TRBD2|-|TRBJ2-3|TRBV7-3
CASSPSQRGRLTDTQYF
TGTGCCAGCAGCCCATCGCAGCGGGGACGCCTCACAGATACGCAGTATTTT
>15|TRBD2|once|TRBJ2-3|TRBV30
CAWSLWASGADTQYF
TGTGCCTGGAGCCTTTGGGCTAGCGGGGCGGATACGCAGTATTTT
>17|-|-|TRBJ1-3|TRBV28
CASPMGGTFLRGNTIYF
TGTGCCAGCCCAATGGGTGGGACATTCTTGAGGGGAAACACCATATATTTT
>13|-|-|TRBJ1-6|TRBV4-1
CASSQGPGAPLHF
TGCGCCAGCAGCCAAGGGCCGGGGGCACCCCTCCACTTT
>15|TRBD2|-|TRBJ2-1|TRBV7-3
CASSGTSGRSNEQFF
TGTGCCAGCAGCGGTACTAGCGGGAGGTCCAATGAGCAGTTCTTC
>13|-|-|TRBJ2-1|TRBV27
CASSLREFSEQFF
TGTGCCAGCAGTTTACGGGAGTTCAGCGAGCAGTTCTTC
>15|-|-|TRBJ2-3|TRBV4-2
CASSRGREQGGTQYF
TGTGCCAGCAGCCGAGGGAGGGAACAGGGGGGTACGCAGTATTTT
>16|-|-|TRBJ2-1|TRBV14
CASSQGSRGDRDEQFF
TGTGCCAGCAGCCAAGGGTCCAGGGGTGATAGGGATGAGCAGTTCTTC
>17|-|-|TRBJ1-5|TRBV28
CASSPRRALYSNQPQHF
TGTGCCAGCAGTCCCCGGAGAGCTTTATATAGCAATCAGCCCCAGCATTTT
>18|-|-|TRBJ2-4|TRBV5-6
CASSFFTGPQGSKNIQYF
TGTGCCAGCAGTTTTTTCACCGGGCCCCAGGGGAGCAAAAACATTCAGTACTTC
>14|TRBD1|-|TRBJ1-1|TRBV5-1
CASSAGTGPTEAFF
TGCGCCAGCAGCGCCGGGACAGGGCCGACTGAAGCTTTCTTT
>17|TRBD1|-|TRBJ2-4|TRBV28
CASSGYRDRIAKNIQYF
TGTGCCAGCAGTGGCTACCGGGACAGGATAGCCAAAAACATTCAGTACTTC
>11|-|-|TRBJ2-7|TRBV21-1
CASPRRDEQYF
TGTGCCAGCCCCCGCCGGGACGAGCAGTACTTC
>14|TRBD2|-|TRBJ2-2|TRBV7-8
CASSWRGGSGELFF
TGTGCCAGCAGCTGGCGGGGGGGCTCCGGGGAGCTGTTTTTT
>15|TRBD1|few|TRBJ1-2|TRBV5-6
CASSLGQVRVYGYTF
TGTGCCAGCAGCTTAGGACAGGTTCGGGTCTATGGCTACACCTTC
>16|TRBD2|-|TRBJ2-1|TRBV9
CASSAEGTSGNNEQFF
TGTGCCAGCAGCGCCGAGGGGACTAGCGGGAACAATGAGCAGTTCTTC
>14|TRBD1|-|TRBJ1-2|TRBV29-1
CSVMATGGSYGYTF
TGCAGCGTGATGGCGACAGGGGGCAGCTATGGCTACACCTTC
>14|TRBD1|-|TRBJ1-4|TRBV5-1
CASSLGQVNEKLFF
TGCGCCAGCAGCTTAGGACAGGTCAATGAAAAACTGTTTTTT
>14|-|-|TRBJ2-7|TRBV28
CASSLRQGSYEQYF
TGTGCCAGCAGTTTAAGGCAGGGCTCCTACGAGCAGTACTTC
>15|TRBD1|once|TRBJ1-2|TRBV6-5
CASSYSPGQGLLYTF
TGTGCCAGCAGTTACTCCCCAGGACAGGGTCTTCTCTACACCTTC
>15|-|few|TRBJ1-4|TRBV29-1
CSVEDQQRSNEKLFF
TGCAGCGTTGAAGATCAACAGAGATCTAATGAAAAACTGTTTTTT